This record concerns one T cell receptor (beta chain) sequence. The target antigen is unknown. TCRdb processed the reads anew with MiXCR; each CDR3 protein has one entry. The table shows 310,000 or so distinct CDR3 sequences, with 15% to 20% occurring only once. V was shortened by 3 bases and J by 7 bases, with 12 bases between the two germline ends. The CDR3 is 14 amino acids. Germline-derived CDR1 and CDR2 are LNHDA and SQIVND (reference sequence). This record belongs to a study of T cell repertoires in cytomegalovirus infection. Study in general: Public signatures in TCR beta pointed to CMV infection and matching HLA type.

Study conclusions and caveats: Within the response measured ex vivo, HLA-C-restricted CMV-specific TCR beta clonotypes were dominant.

The chain is built from TRBV19 and TRBJ2-2, with D possibly TRBD1 on 6 matching bases. This TCR was sampled from a human donor in good health (CMV status not recorded). Some clones in this sample may be carry-over from other donors' samples. Material: PBMCs. The CDR3 loop is CASSIAQGSGELFF. The CDR3 DNA is TGTGCCAGTAGTATCGCCCAGGGGAGCGGGGAGCTGTTTTTT.